The 21 T cell receptor beta chains presented below share a single source sample, sequenced in a study of blood T cell repertoires in COVID-19. Sequencing was performed with immunoSEQ multiplex PCR; in TCRdb, only in-frame clones are kept and a portion is missing. The sample lists 45,000 to 50,000 clones, less than 90% occurring once. Specimen: peripheral blood. All receptors come from a man aged 55 to 70 with active COVID-19.

The chain recombines TRBV11-2 with TRBJ2-5, with D maybe TRBD2 (6 bases). CDR3 length equals 14 residues. The germline V gene has CDR1 SGHAT and CDR2 FQNNGV. Trimming took off 3 bases at V and 1 base at J, with 9 bases between the two ends. CDR3: CASSFAGRQETQYF. CDR3 bases: TGTGCCAGCAGCTTCGCGGGACGCCAAGAGACCCAGTACTTC.

This sequence joins TRBV11-2 and TRBJ2-1; 7 nucleotides line up with TRBD2. The CDR3 extends over 15 amino acids. V trimming: 6 bases; J trimming: 2 bases; junction bases outside the gene matches: 7. From germline, CDR1 is SGHAT and CDR2 FQNNGV. CDR3 bases: TGTGCCAGCAGGGGGTCTAGCGGTCCCTACAATGAGCAGTTCTTC. Its translation: CASRGSSGPYNEQFF.

Within the sample, this clone is medium-sized. The chain recombines TRBV19 with TRBJ1-2; 8 bases are a match to TRBD1. Germline CDR1 reads LNHDA; CDR2 reads SQIVND (reference sequence). The length of the CDR3 is 12 residues. The junction had 3 bases not matched to a gene; V was cut back by 6 bases and J by 6 bases. The CDR3: CASSDRGDGYTF. CDR3 in DNA: TGTGCCAGTAGCGACAGGGGTGATGGCTACACCTTC.

V usage is TRBV15 and J usage is TRBJ2-1; TRBD1 matches at 7 bases. The V segment lost 3 bases and the J segment 5 bases; nucleotides outside the gene matches: 10. The length of the CDR3 is 16 residues. The germline V gene has CDR1 LNHNV and CDR2 YYDKDF (reference sequence). CDR3 sequence: CATSRMTGNTNNEQFF. For the CDR3, the DNA is TGTGCCACCAGCAGGATGACAGGGAACACCAACAATGAGCAGTTCTTC.

The rearrangement uses TRBV6-1 and TRBJ2-6; unclear D gene. Deletions cut 1 base from V and 0 bases from J, with 19 bases between. The germline CDR1 and CDR2 sequences are MNHNS and SASEGT. CDR3 length: 20 residues. The CDR3 nucleotides read TGTGCCAGCAGTGAAGAACAGCAGCTTGACGATCTCTCTGGGGCCAACGTCCTGACTTTC. Protein: CASSEEQQLDDLSGANVLTF.

The chain carries TRBV2 and TRBJ2-1; 9 nucleotides agree with TRBD2. This CDR3 comprises 16 residues. V was clipped by 6 bases and J by 10 bases; unmatched bases: 16. Germline CDR1 reads SNHLY; CDR2 reads FYNNEI. The CDR3 loop is CASRVTSGALFPEQFF. In DNA, the CDR3 is TGTGCCAGCAGGGTGACTAGCGGAGCGTTATTTCCGGAGCAGTTCTTC.

J is TRBJ2-7 and V is TRBV7-9; possibly TRBD2 for D (7 bases). In germline, CDR1 is SEHNR, CDR2 FQNEAQ (reference sequence). V lost 1 base, J lost 6 bases, and 13 bases lay in between. The CDR3 is 14 residues long. CDR3 loop: CASSLGGGEVEQYF. CDR3 sequence (DNA): TGTGCCAGCAGCTTAGGCGGGGGCGAGGTCGAGCAGTACTTC.

The chain has TRBV27 and TRBJ2-1; a weak D match, TRBD1 (6 bases). This CDR3 has 15 residues. Trimming stripped 6 bases from V and 0 bases from J, with 12 bases between. Looked up from germline, CDR1 is MNHEY and CDR2 is SMNVEV (reference sequence). The CDR3 is CASSSMDSSYNEQFF. The CDR3 bases are TGTGCCAGCAGCTCCATGGACAGCTCCTACAATGAGCAGTTCTTC.

This clone was counted once. The V call is TRBV6-5, the J call TRBJ1-1; weak D call: TRBD1 (5 bases). Germline values: CDR1 MNHEY, CDR2 SVGAGI. The CDR3 totals 14 residues. The germline V and J ends were trimmed by 6 bases and 5 bases, with 16 bases remaining between them. The CDR3 DNA sequence: TGTGCCAGCAGCCTGGGGGGGAGACGAACTGAAGCTTTCTTT. Translated: CASSLGGRRTEAFF.

The V gene is TRBV5-1, the J gene TRBJ2-2, with 9 nucleotides matching TRBD1. J was trimmed by 4 bases and V by 6 bases; bases with no gene match: 4. The CDR3 consists of 14 residues. Germline V gene data show CDR1 as SGHRS and CDR2 as YFSETQ. The CDR3 nucleotides read TGCGCCAGCAAGCGACAGGGGGGCACCGGGGAGCTGTTTTTT. As protein: CASKRQGGTGELFF.

The chain uses TRBV24-1 and TRBJ2-7; D uncertain. The V gene lost 1 base and the J gene lost 10 bases, with 7 bases spanning the gap. The length of the CDR3 is 11 residues. Germline V gives CDR1 KGHDR, CDR2 SFDVKD. DNA for the CDR3: TGTGCCACCAGTGATTTTGGCAGACAGTACTTC. This translates into CATSDFGRQYF.

The DNA of the CDR3 is TGTGCCACCAGTGACTCGACAGGGGGGTGGAATGAGCAGTTCTTC. Translating gives CATSDSTGGWNEQFF. This chain uses TRBV24-1 with TRBJ2-1, with TRBD1 matching over 9 bases. Germline V gene data show CDR1 as KGHDR and CDR2 as SFDVKD. This CDR3 region has 15 residues. After removal of 4 bases from V and 7 bases from J, the junction contained 7 bases not matched to a gene.

This chain connects TRBV2 to TRBJ1-4; 7 nucleotides align to TRBD1. From germline, CDR1 is SNHLY and CDR2 FYNNEI. The CDR3 runs 14 residues. Germline trimming cut 9 bases from V and 3 bases from J; bases unmatched to any gene: 7. DNA of the CDR3: TGTGCCAGTAATAACAGGGGATCTAATGAAAAACTGTTTTTT. Translation gives CASNNRGSNEKLFF.

The chain joins TRBV5-1 to TRBJ2-7; 8 bases are a match to TRBD1. The junction had 6 bases not matched to a gene; V was cut back by 0 bases and J by 4 bases. Germline V CDR1 and CDR2: SGHRS, YFSETQ. This CDR3 is 15 amino acids long. The CDR3 is CASSLARQGAYEQYF. The DNA for the CDR3 is TGCGCCAGCAGCTTGGCAAGGCAGGGGGCGTACGAGCAGTACTTC.

The chain combines TRBV28 with TRBJ1-5; 7 bases are shared with TRBD1. CDR3 length: 15 amino acids. CDR1 is MDHEN, CDR2 SYDVKM, per germline. The V segment lost 2 bases and the J segment 7 bases; nucleotides outside the gene matches: 8. DNA of the CDR3: TGTGCCAGCAGTTTAAATGTAGGGGGCGCCCAGCCCCAGCATTTT. It translates to CASSLNVGGAQPQHF.

The chain recombines TRBV3-1 (or the pseudogene TRBV3-2) with TRBJ2-5; TRBD2 matches at 8 bases. CDR1 is LGHDT and CDR2 is YNNKEL in the germline V gene (reference sequence). J lost 5 bases, V lost 1 base, and 9 bases had no gene match. CDR3 length: 16 amino acids. CDR3 in amino acids: CASSQGSAGGIETQYF. The CDR3 DNA follows: TGTGCCAGCAGCCAAGGGTCGGCGGGAGGCATCGAGACCCAGTACTTC.

The chain combines TRBV7-6 with TRBJ2-7; 13 positions agree with TRBD2. V gave up 5 bases and J gave up 3 bases; unmatched junction bases: 1. The CDR3 runs to 14 residues. The germline V gene has CDR1 SGHVS and CDR2 FNYEAQ. The CDR3 DNA follows: TGTGCCAGCAGCCGGACTAGCGGGGGCTACGAGCAGTACTTC. Amino acid sequence: CASSRTSGGYEQYF. The full variable domain, completed using reference TRBV7-6 and TRBJ2-7, is GAGVSQSPRYKVTKRGQDVALRCDPISGHVSLYWYRQALGQGPEFLTYFNYEAQQDKSGLPNDRFSAERPEGSISTLTIQRTEQRDSAMYRCASSRTSGGYEQYFGPGTRLTVT.

This chain links TRBV6-5 with TRBJ1-5; 8 nucleotides match TRBD1. From germline, CDR1 is MNHEY and CDR2 SVGAGI. V shed 8 bases, J shed 11 bases, and the junction held 8 bases outside the gene matches. This CDR3 comprises 12 residues. The chain's CDR3 is CASSRPGQAQHF. CDR3 DNA: TGTGCCAGCTCAAGACCGGGACAGGCCCAGCATTTT.

The rearrangement uses TRBV30 and TRBJ1-1; D not certain. With 4 bases removed from V and 0 bases from J, the gap between germline ends came to 6 bases. Germline V CDR1 and CDR2: GTSNPN, SVGIG (reference sequence). The CDR3 length is 12 residues. CDR3: CAWNKMNTEAFF. CDR3 DNA: TGTGCCTGGAATAAAATGAACACTGAAGCTTTCTTT.

This clone showed up just once. The V gene is TRBV3-1 (or the pseudogene TRBV3-2), the J gene TRBJ1-6; 9 nucleotides match TRBD1. V was clipped by 5 bases and J by 10 bases; unmatched bases: 6. CDR3 length equals 14 residues. CDR1 is LGHDT, CDR2 YNNKEL, per germline (reference sequence). The CDR3 loop reads CASSRQGEGSPLHF. CDR3 bases: TGTGCCAGCAGCAGACAGGGGGAGGGATCACCCCTCCACTTT.

This clone has a single count. The chain combines TRBV11-2 with TRBJ2-1, with D perhaps TRBD2 (6 bases). The CDR3 has 13 amino acids. Looked up from germline, CDR1 is SGHAT and CDR2 is FQNNGV. Between the trimmed V and J ends, which lost 0 bases and 11 bases, there was a span of 11 bases. The CDR3 bases are TGTGCCAGCAGCTTAGATCTTGGAGGGAAGCAGTTCTTC. Protein: CASSLDLGGKQFF.